A single T cell receptor (beta chain) is shown here with its context. TCRdb keeps only in-frame clones here, not all; method: immunoSEQ multiplex PCR. The sample lists roughly 34,000 clones, roughly nine tenths occurring once. The CDR3 is 17 amino acids. V was trimmed by 2 bases and J by 6 bases, leaving 17 bases between them. Germline loops: CDR1 SGHVS, CDR2 FQNEAQ. The source of the sample is a study of blood T cell repertoires in COVID-19. About the study: COVID-19 samples from acute and convalescent phases originated in the United States, Italy and Spain. Sources were T cells, B-cell-depleted T cells, or PBMCs; the material itself was cDNA or gDNA.

This sequence was found in a woman of 80 years or more with active or convalescent COVID-19. The specimen was peripheral blood. The chain joins TRBV7-8 to TRBJ1-6; possible D gene TRBD1, 5 bases. The CDR3 is CASSLSTSAGFNSPLHF. The CDR3 bases are TGTGCCAGCAGCTTATCGACCTCGGCAGGGTTTAATTCACCCCTCCACTTT.